These 13 T cell receptor beta chains share one sample of origin, sequenced in a study of T cell responses to AZD1222 COVID-19 vaccine. Here immunoSEQ multiplex PCR was the method, and the copy in TCRdb shows in-frame clones only, minus some. The table has some 84,000 clones, around nine tenths seen once. Sample: peripheral blood, taken 28 days after the second AZD1222 dose. These receptors were obtained from an adult who received the AZD1222 COVID-19 vaccine.

The chain recombines TRBV2 with TRBJ1-2, with D possibly TRBD1 on 5 matching bases. The CDR3 covers 17 residues. V lost 4 bases to trimming and J lost 5 bases, with 23 bases between them. Germline V lookup: CDR1 SNHLY, CDR2 FYNNEI. CDR3 sequence (DNA): TGTGCCAGCAGTGCCATTCGGGGGGGAGGGTCTCTTTATGGCTACACCTTC. Amino acids: CASSAIRGGGSLYGYTF. The full variable domain, with the rest looked up from reference TRBV2 and TRBJ1-2, is EPEVTQTPSHQVTQMGQEVILRCVPISNHLYFYWYRQILGQKVEFLVSFYNNEISEKSEIFDDQFSVERPDGSNFTLKIRSTKLEDSAMYFCASSAIRGGGSLYGYTFGSGTRLTVV.

The rearrangement joins TRBV4-3 to TRBJ1-1; D is unclear. V was clipped by 3 bases and J by 6 bases, with 14 bases between them. The CDR3 has 14 residues. The germline CDR1 and CDR2 sequences are LGHNA and YSLEER. The CDR3 reads CASSHSNSRAEAFF. The CDR3 nucleotides are TGCGCCAGCAGCCATAGTAACTCCCGGGCTGAAGCTTTCTTT.

The chain uses TRBV5-1 and TRBJ1-6; D gene unclear. This CDR3 spans 15 amino acids. CDR1 and CDR2 (germline): SGHRS, YFSETQ. V lost 0 bases, J lost 5 bases, and 9 bases lay in between. The CDR3 DNA reads TGCGCCAGCAGCTTGGGTGTAGGGAATAATTCACCCCTCCACTTT. Amino acid sequence: CASSLGVGNNSPLHF. The whole variable domain, filled in from reference TRBV5-1 and TRBJ1-6, reads KAGVTQTPRYLIKTRGQQVTLSCSPISGHRSVSWYQQTPGQGLQFLFEYFSETQRNKGNFPGRFSGRQFSNSRSEMNVSTLELGDSALYLCASSLGVGNNSPLHFGNGTRLTVT.

This chain links TRBV6-5 with TRBJ1-2; D ambiguous. This CDR3 region has 15 residues. The V gene's germline CDR1 is MNHEY and CDR2 SVGAGI. The V gene lost 0 bases and the J gene lost 1 base, with 9 bases spanning the gap. The chain's CDR3 is CASSYSTAGNYGYTF. CDR3 nucleotide sequence: TGTGCCAGCAGTTACTCGACCGCGGGTAACTATGGCTACACCTTC.

The chain couples TRBV13 to TRBJ2-7; the match to TRBD1 covers 7 bases. CDR1 and CDR2 (germline): PRHDT, FYEKMQ (reference sequence). This CDR3 contains 16 residues. V was pared by 1 base and J by 2 bases, with 8 bases of the junction left unmatched. The CDR3 region is CASSLDFKQGAYEQYF. In DNA, the CDR3 is TGTGCCAGCAGCTTAGATTTCAAGCAGGGGGCCTACGAGCAGTACTTC. The full variable domain, rest sourced from reference TRBV13 and TRBJ2-7, is AAGVIQSPRHLIKEKRETATLKCYPIPRHDTVYWYQQGPGQDPQFLISFYEKMQSDKGSIPDRFSAQQFSDYHSELNMSSLELGDSALYFCASSLDFKQGAYEQYFGPGTRLTVT.

This chain joins TRBV28 and TRBJ1-2; D gene ambiguous. From germline, CDR1 is MDHEN and CDR2 SYDVKM. The CDR3 runs to 15 residues. The V end lost 6 bases, the J end lost 4 bases, and 18 bases lay between the germline ends. The CDR3 DNA reads TGTGCCAGCAGGGGAGTCGGTCCGGGTGCCTATGGCTACACCTTC. Its translation is CASRGVGPGAYGYTF.

The chain combines TRBV19 with TRBJ1-2; 7 bases align to TRBD1. J gave up 7 bases and V 0 bases, and 14 bases lay outside the gene matches. From germline, CDR1 is LNHDA and CDR2 SQIVND (reference sequence). The CDR3 loop spans 17 amino acids. CDR3: CASSIDLPTGEEVGYTF. The CDR3 nucleotides read TGTGCCAGTAGTATAGACCTCCCTACAGGGGAGGAAGTTGGCTACACCTTC.

This clone appeared once. The chain carries TRBV6-5 and TRBJ2-7, with D perhaps TRBD1 (6 bases). Trimming left V 2 bases short and J 3 bases short, with 11 bases between. CDR1 is MNHEY and CDR2 is SVGAGI in the germline V gene. This CDR3 is built from 14 residues. In DNA, the CDR3 is TGTGCCAGCAGTTACCAGGGGCAGTTCTACGAGCAGTACTTC. It specifies CASSYQGQFYEQYF.

The chain recombines TRBV10-3 with TRBJ1-3; TRBD1 matches at 7 bases. In germline, CDR1 is ENHRY, CDR2 SYGVKD. This CDR3 region has 14 residues. Losses at the gene ends were 10 bases for V and 0 bases for J; bases not matched to a gene: 6. The CDR3 bases are TGTGCCACCGGGGGACAGAACTCTGGAAACACCATATATTTT. It encodes CATGGQNSGNTIYF.

The rearrangement links TRBV11-2 to TRBJ1-1, with D tentatively TRBD1 (5 bases). Germline V gives CDR1 SGHAT, CDR2 FQNNGV. V lost 6 bases to trimming and J lost 12 bases, with 20 bases between them. CDR3 length: 13 amino acids. The CDR3 loop is CASRVPGTESSFF. The CDR3 DNA sequence: TGTGCCAGCAGAGTACCCGGGACCGAGTCGTCTTTCTTT.

The DNA of the CDR3 is TGTGCCAGTAGTATCCGACAGGGCGGGAGCTACACCTTC. It codes for CASSIRQGGSYTF. The chain joins TRBV19 to TRBJ1-2; TRBD1 aligns across 7 bases. Germline V gene lookup returns CDR1 LNHDA and CDR2 SQIVND (reference sequence). With 3 bases clipped from V and 9 bases from J, the junction kept 7 bases outside the gene matches. The CDR3 spans 13 residues.

In DNA form, the CDR3 reads TGTGCCAGCAGTGAAATAGGCAGGAGAATTCCTGGAAACACCATATATTTT. Amino acids: CASSEIGRRIPGNTIYF. The chain recombines TRBV6-1 with TRBJ1-3; no reliable D call. The CDR3 sequence is 17 residues long. Trimming shortened V by 2 bases and J by 2 bases, and 16 bases separated the two germline ends. Germline CDR1 is MNHNS and CDR2 is SASEGT.

V is TRBV19 and J is TRBJ1-5; a possible D gene is TRBD1 (5 bases). This CDR3 has 15 residues. Deletions cut 4 bases from V and 3 bases from J, with 13 bases between. CDR1 and CDR2 (germline): LNHDA, SQIVND (reference sequence). CDR3 sequence (DNA): TGTGCCAGTAGTACCATGCAGGGCTACAATCAGCCCCAGCATTTT. It is translated as CASSTMQGYNQPQHF. Complete variable domain (other parts from reference TRBV19 and TRBJ1-5): DGGITQSPKYLFRKEGQNVTLSCEQNLNHDAMYWYRQDPGQGLRLIYYSQIVNDFQKGDIAEGYSVSREKKESFPLTVTSAQKNPTAFYLCASSTMQGYNQPQHFGDGTRLSIL.